This T cell receptor beta chain emerged from a study of T cell changes during pregnancy in multiple sclerosis. The CDR3 runs to 14 residues. The J segment lost 4 bases and the V segment lost 4 bases, leaving 7 bases of the junction unmatched. From germline, CDR1 is SEHNR and CDR2 FQNEAQ (reference sequence). Profiled with immunoSEQ multiplex PCR; TCRdb holds only in-frame clones, not every one. Of around 62,000 clones in the sample, 89% are singletons; the top ten hold about 2.3%. The gene calls are TRBV7-9 and TRBJ2-7; 7 bases match TRBD1. Sequencing used peripheral blood, obtained in the first trimester of pregnancy. The source is a female donor with multiple sclerosis, enrolled in a pregnancy study. The CDR3 DNA sequence: TGTGCCAGCAGCTCCGAACAGGGGTTATACGAGCAGTACTTC. The encoded protein is CASSSEQGLYEQYF.